The T cell receptor beta chain under discussion was sequenced for a study of cytomegalovirus exposure and HLA in healthy donors. Study in general: Early on, a data release was issued that held roughly 84 million unique TCRs from HLA-typed donors.

The study's findings and limits: The majority of CMV-associated TCR beta chains were reported as apparently HLA-restricted in a later analysis. In a later analysis, an Asian-associated ancestry cluster reportedly showed fewer N-insertions than the approximately 670-donor mean. Donors were assumed by presence/absence analyses to have roughly uniform sequencing depth.

The germline V gene encodes CDR1 SGHTS and CDR2 YDEGEE. V was trimmed by 2 bases and J by 8 bases, leaving 7 bases between them. The CDR3 covers 11 residues. Turning to this clone: Antigen unknown.

PCR amplification relied on 60 Vbeta primers (plus 13 Jbeta primers). Sequencing was performed with immunoSEQ multiplex PCR; in TCRdb, only in-frame clones are kept and a portion is missing. The repertoire has more than 110,000 clones, over 70% of them found once; the top ten carry 4.5% to 6.5%. This rearrangement joins TRBV5-8 to TRBJ1-1; D call uncertain. The specimen sequenced was PBMCs. The origin of this receptor is a male donor in good health and CMV-seronegative. The CDR3 DNA reads as TGTGCCAGCAGCTTATTCGGGGAAGCTTTCTTT. Its protein product is CASSLFGEAFF.